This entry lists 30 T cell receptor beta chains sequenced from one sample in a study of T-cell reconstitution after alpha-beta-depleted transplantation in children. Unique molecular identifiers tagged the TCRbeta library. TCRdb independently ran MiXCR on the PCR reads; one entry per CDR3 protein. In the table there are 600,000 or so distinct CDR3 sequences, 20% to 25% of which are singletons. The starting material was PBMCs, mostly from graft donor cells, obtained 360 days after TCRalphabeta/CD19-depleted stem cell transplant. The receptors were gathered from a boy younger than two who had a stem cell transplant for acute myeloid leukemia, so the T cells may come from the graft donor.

The CDR3 DNA sequence: TGCAGTGCTAGGGAACAGGGAAGAGAATCAGCTGAAGCTTTCTTT. Translation: CSAREQGRESAEAFF. V gene TRBV20-1 combines with J gene TRBJ1-1; a possible D gene is TRBD1 (6 bases). The CDR3 runs to 15 residues. V was trimmed by 3 bases and J by 6 bases, leaving 20 bases between them. Germline-derived CDR1 and CDR2 are DFQATT and SNEGSKA (reference sequence).

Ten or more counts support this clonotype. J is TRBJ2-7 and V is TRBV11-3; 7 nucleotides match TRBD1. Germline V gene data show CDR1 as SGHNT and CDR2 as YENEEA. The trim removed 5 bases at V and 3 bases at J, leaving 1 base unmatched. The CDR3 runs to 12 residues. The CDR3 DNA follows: TGTGCCAGCAGCGACAGGGACTACGAGCAGTACTTC. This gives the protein CASSDRDYEQYF. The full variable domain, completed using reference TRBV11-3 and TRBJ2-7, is EAGVVQSPRYKIIEKKQPVAFWCNPISGHNTLYWYLQNLGQGPELLIRYENEEAVDDSQLPKDRFSAERLKGVDSTLKIQPAELGDSAVYLCASSDRDYEQYFGPGTRLTVT.

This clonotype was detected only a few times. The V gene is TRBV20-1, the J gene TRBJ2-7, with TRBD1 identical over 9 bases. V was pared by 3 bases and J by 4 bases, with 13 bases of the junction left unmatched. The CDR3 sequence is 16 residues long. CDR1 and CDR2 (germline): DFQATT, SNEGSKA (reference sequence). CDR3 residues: CSARPGQGIVVYEQYV. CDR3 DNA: TGCAGTGCTAGGCCGGGACAGGGAATCGTGGTGTACGAGCAGTACGTC.

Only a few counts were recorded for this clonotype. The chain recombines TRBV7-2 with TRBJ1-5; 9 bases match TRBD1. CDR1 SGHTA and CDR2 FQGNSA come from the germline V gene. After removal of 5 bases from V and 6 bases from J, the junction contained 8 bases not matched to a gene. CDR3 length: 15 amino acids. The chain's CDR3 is CASSRHRGRSQPQHF. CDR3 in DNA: TGTGCCAGCAGCCGCCACAGGGGGCGTAGTCAGCCCCAGCATTTT.

The CDR3 is CSASLGGNQPQHF. The CDR3, as DNA: TGCAGTGCCTCTTTAGGGGGAAATCAGCCCCAGCATTTT. The chain has TRBV20-1 and TRBJ1-5; tentative D call: TRBD1 (6 bases). Germline lookup yields CDR1 DFQATT and CDR2 SNEGSKA (reference sequence). The CDR3 spans 13 residues. V lost 6 bases and J lost 4, with 13 bases in between.

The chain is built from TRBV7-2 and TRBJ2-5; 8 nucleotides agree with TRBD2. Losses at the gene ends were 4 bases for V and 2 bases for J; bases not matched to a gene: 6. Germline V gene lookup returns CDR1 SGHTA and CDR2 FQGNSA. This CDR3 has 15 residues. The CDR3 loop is CASSSRLALQETQYF. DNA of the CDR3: TGTGCCAGCAGCTCCAGACTAGCGTTACAAGAGACCCAGTACTTC.

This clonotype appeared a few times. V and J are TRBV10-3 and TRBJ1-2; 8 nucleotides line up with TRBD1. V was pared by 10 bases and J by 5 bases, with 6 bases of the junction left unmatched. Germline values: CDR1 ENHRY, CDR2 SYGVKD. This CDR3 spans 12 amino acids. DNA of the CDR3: TGTGCCACCCGACAGGGGACATATGGCTACACCTTC. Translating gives CATRQGTYGYTF.

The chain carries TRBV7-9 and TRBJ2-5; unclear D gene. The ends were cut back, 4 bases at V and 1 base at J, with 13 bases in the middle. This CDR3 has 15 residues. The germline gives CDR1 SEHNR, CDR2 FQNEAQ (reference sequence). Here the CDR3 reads CASSSSTTVQETQYF. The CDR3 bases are TGTGCCAGCAGCTCATCTACGACGGTCCAAGAGACCCAGTACTTC.

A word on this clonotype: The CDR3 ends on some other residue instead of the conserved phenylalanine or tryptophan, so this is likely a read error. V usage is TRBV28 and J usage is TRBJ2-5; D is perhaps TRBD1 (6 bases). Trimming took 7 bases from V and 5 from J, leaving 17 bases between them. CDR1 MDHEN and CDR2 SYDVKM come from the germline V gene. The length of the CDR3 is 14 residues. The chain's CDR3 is CASTPFTTGETQYV. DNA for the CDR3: TGTGCCAGCACTCCGTTCACTACAGGGGAGACCCAGTACGTC.

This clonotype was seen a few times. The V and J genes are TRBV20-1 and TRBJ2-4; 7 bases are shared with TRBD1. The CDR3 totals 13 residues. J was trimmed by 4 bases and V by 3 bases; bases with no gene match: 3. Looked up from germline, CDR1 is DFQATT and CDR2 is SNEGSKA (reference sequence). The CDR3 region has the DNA TGCAGTGCTAGCGACAGGGCTAAAAACATTCAGTACTTC. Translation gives CSASDRAKNIQYF.

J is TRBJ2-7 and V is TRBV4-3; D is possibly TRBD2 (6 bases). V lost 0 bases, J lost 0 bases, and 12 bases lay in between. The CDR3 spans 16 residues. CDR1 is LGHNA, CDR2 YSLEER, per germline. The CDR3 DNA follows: TGCGCCAGCAGCCAAGACTCGGGACTCAGCTCCTACGAGCAGTACTTC. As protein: CASSQDSGLSSYEQYF.

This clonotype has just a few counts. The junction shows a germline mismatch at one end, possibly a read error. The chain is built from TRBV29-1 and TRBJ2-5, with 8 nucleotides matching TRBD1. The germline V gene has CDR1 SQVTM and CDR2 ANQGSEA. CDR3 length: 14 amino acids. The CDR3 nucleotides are TGCAGCGTTGATCGGACAGGGAGCCAACAGACCCAGTACTTC. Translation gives CSVDRTGSQQTQYF.

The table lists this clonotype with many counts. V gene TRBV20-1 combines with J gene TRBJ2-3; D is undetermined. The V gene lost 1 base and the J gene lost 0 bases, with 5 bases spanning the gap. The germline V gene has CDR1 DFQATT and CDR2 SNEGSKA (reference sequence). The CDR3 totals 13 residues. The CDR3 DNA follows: TGCAGTGCTAGAGCGACTAGCACAGATACGCAGTATTTT. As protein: CSARATSTDTQYF.

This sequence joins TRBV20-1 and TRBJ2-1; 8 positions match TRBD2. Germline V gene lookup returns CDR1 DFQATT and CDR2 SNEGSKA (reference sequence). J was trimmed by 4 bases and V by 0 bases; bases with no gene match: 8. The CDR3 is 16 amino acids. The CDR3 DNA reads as TGCAGTGCTAGAGAGGGAGGGACTAGAGGGTACAATGAGCAGTTCTTC. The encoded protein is CSAREGGTRGYNEQFF.

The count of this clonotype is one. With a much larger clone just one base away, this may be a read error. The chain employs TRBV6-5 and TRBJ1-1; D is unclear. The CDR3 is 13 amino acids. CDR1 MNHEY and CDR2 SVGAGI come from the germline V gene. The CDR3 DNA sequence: TGTACCAGCAGTTACTTGGATGTGACTGAAGCTTTCTTT. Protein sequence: CTSSYLDVTEAFF.

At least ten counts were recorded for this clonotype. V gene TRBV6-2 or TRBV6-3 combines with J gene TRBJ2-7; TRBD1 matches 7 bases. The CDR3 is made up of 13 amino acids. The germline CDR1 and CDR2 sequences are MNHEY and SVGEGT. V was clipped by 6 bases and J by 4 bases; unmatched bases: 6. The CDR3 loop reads CASRMTGQYEQYF. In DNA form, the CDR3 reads TGTGCCAGCAGGATGACAGGGCAGTACGAGCAGTACTTC.

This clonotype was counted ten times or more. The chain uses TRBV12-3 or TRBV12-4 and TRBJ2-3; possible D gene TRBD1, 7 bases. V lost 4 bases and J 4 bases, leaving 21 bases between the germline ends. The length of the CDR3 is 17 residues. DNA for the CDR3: TGTGCCAGCAGTTCCACTCTCGACAGGGAGGTCGCAGATACGCAGTATTTT. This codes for CASSSTLDREVADTQYF.

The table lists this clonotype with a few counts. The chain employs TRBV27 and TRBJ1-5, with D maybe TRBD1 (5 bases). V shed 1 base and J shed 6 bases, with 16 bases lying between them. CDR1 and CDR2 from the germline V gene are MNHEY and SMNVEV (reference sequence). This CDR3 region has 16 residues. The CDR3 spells CASSLWSGASRQPQHF. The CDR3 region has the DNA TGTGCCAGCAGTTTATGGTCCGGGGCCAGCCGTCAGCCCCAGCATTTT.

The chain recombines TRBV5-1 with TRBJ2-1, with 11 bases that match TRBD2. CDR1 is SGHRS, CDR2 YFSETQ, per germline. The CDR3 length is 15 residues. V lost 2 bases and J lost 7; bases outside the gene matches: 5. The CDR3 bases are TGCGCCAGCAGCTTTCTAGCGGGGGGCCCGAATGAGCAGTTCTTC. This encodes CASSFLAGGPNEQFF.

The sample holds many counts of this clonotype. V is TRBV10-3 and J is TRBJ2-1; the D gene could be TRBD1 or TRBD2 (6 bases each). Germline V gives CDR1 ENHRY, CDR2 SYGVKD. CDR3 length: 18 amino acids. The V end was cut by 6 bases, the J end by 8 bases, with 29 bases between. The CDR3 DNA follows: TGTGCCATCAGAGCAAAAACAGGGTCAACGGGGGCCGGGGATGAGCAGTTCTTC. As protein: CAIRAKTGSTGAGDEQFF.

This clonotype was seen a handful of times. CDR3 DNA: TGCGCCAGCAGCTTGGCCCGGCGAGCGGGGTACAAGGATACGCAGTATTTT. This translates into CASSLARRAGYKDTQYF. The chain employs TRBV5-1 and TRBJ2-3, with 7 bases that match TRBD2. Trimming cost V 0 bases and J 6 bases; bases outside gene matches: 13. Germline values: CDR1 SGHRS, CDR2 YFSETQ. This CDR3 is 17 amino acids long.

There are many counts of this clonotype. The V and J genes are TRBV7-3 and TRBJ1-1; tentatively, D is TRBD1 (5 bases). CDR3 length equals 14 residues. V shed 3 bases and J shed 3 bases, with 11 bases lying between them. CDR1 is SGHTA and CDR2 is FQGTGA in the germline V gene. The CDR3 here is CASSLVGGDTEAFF. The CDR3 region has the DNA TGTGCCAGCAGCTTGGTGGGGGGGGACACTGAAGCTTTCTTT.

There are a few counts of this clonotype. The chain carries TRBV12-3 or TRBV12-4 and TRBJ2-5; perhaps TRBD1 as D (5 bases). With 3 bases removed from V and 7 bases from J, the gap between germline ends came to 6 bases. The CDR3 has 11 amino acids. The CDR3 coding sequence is TGTGCCAGCAGTTTTGACAGGACCCAGTACTTC. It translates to CASSFDRTQYF.

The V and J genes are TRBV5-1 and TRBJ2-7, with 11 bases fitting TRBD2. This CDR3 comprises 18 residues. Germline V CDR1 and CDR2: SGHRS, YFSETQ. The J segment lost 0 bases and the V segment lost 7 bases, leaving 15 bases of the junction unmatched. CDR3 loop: CASARRTSGQGTSYEQYF. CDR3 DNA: TGCGCCAGCGCCCGACGGACTAGCGGGCAGGGGACCTCCTACGAGCAGTACTTC. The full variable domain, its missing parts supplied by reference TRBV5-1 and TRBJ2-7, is KAGVTQTPRYLIKTRGQQVTLSCSPISGHRSVSWYQQTPGQGLQFLFEYFSETQRNKGNFPGRFSGRQFSNSRSEMNVSTLELGDSALYLCASARRTSGQGTSYEQYFGPGTRLTVT.

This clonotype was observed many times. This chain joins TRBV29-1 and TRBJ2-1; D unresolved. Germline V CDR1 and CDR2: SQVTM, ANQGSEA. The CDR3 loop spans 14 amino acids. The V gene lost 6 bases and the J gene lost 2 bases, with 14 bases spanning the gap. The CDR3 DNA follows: TGCAGCGTCTGCGTGGCAGACGCCTACAATGAGCAGTTCTTC. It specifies CSVCVADAYNEQFF.

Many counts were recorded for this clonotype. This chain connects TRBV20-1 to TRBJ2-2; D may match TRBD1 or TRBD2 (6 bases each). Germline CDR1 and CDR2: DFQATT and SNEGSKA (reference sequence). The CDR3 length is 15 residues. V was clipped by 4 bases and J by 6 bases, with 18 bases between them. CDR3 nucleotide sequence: TGCAGTGCTAAAGGACAAGGGGGGTTAGCCGGGGAGCTGTTTTTT. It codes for CSAKGQGGLAGELFF.

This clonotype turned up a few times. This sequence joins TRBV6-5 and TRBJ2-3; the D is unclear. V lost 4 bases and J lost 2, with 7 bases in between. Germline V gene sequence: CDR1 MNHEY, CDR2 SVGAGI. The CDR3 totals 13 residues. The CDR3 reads CASSSRDTDTQYF. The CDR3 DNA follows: TGTGCCAGCAGTTCTCGAGACACAGATACGCAGTATTTT.

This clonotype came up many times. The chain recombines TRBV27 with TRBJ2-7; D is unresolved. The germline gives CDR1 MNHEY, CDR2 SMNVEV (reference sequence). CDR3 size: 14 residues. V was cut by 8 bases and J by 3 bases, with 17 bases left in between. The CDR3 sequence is CASGLRAGSYEQYV. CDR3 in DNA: TGTGCCAGCGGGTTAAGGGCAGGTAGCTACGAGCAGTACGTC.

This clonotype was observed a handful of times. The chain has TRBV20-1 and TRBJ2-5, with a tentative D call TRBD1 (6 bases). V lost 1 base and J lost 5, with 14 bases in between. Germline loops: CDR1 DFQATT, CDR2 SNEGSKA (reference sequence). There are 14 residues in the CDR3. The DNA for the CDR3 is TGCAGTGCTAGAGGTACAGGGCGCGGTGAGACCCAGTACTTC. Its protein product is CSARGTGRGETQYF.

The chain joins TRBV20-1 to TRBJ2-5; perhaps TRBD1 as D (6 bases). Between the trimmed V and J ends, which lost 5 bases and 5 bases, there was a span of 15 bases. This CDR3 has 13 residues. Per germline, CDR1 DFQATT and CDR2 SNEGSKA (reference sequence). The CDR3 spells CSAPAGVRETQYF. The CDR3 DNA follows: TGCAGTGCTCCCGCAGGGGTGAGGGAGACCCAGTACTTC.